Listed below are T cell receptor beta chains from one sample, sequenced in a study of shared clonotypes between healthy human individuals. Measured with immunoSEQ multiplex PCR; TCRdb has only the in-frame clones, and not every one. The data hold some 1,900,000 clones, with approximately 94% observed a single time. Input material: naive CD8+ T cells sorted from blood. These receptors all come from a young man in good health. Each CDR3 is given with its conserved first and last residue. The D gene is left open where the match is weak. Size values are once, few and many counts, or a class for expanded clones, and some rows have none.

V: TRBV6-5
D: NA
J: TRBJ1-1
size: NA
CDR3: CASSYSGGRTEAFF
DNA: TGTGCCAGCAGTTACTCGGGGGGGCGGACTGAAGCTTTCTTT

V: TRBV7-6
D: NA
J: TRBJ1-5
size: NA
CDR3: CASSLIGQGPQHF
DNA: TGTGCCAGCAGCTTAATAGGGCAGGGGCCCCAGCATTTT

V: TRBV4-2
D: NA
J: TRBJ2-7
size: once
CDR3: CASSPRGDTSYEQYF
DNA: TGTGCCAGCAGCCCCCGAGGGGACACCTCCTACGAGCAGTACTTC

V: TRBV7-8
D: NA
J: TRBJ2-3
size: NA
CDR3: CASSLGASLWADTQYF
DNA: TGTGCCAGCAGCTTAGGAGCCTCTCTCTGGGCAGATACGCAGTATTTT

V: TRBV28
D: NA
J: TRBJ2-5
size: NA
CDR3: CASSFGRVDQETQYF
DNA: TGTGCCAGCAGTTTCGGCAGGGTAGATCAAGAGACCCAGTACTTC

V: TRBV6-5
D: TRBD1
J: TRBJ2-7
size: NA
CDR3: CASSGTGGYEQYF
DNA: TGTGCCAGCAGTGGAACAGGGGGGTACGAGCAGTACTTC

V: TRBV30
D: TRBD2
J: TRBJ2-7
size: NA
CDR3: CAWSFPGTSFLQYF
DNA: TGTGCCTGGAGTTTCCCTGGGACTAGCTTCTTGCAGTACTTC

V: TRBV28
D: NA
J: TRBJ2-3
size: NA
CDR3: CASSFGEADTQYF
DNA: TGTGCCAGCAGTTTCGGGGAGGCAGATACGCAGTATTTT

V: TRBV19
D: NA
J: TRBJ1-2
size: NA
CDR3: CASSIGGRGNGDYGYTF
DNA: TGTGCCAGTAGTATAGGCGGCAGGGGAAATGGTGACTATGGCTACACCTTC

V: TRBV11-2
D: TRBD2
J: TRBJ2-7
size: once
CDR3: CASSLDLALAGVDEQYF
DNA: TGTGCCAGCAGCTTAGATCTTGCACTAGCGGGAGTGGATGAGCAGTACTTC